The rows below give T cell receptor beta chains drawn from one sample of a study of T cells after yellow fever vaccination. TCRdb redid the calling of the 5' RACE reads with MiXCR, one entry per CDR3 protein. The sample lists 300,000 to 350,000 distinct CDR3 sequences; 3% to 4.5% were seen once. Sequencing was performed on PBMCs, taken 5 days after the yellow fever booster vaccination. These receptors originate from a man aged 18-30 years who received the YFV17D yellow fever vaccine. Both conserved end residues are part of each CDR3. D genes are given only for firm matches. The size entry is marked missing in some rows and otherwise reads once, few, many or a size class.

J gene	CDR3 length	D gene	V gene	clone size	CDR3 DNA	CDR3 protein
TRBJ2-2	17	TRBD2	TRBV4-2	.	TGTGCCAGCAGCCTGACTAAGACTAGCGGGGTAACCGGGGAGCTGTTTTTT	CASSLTKTSGVTGELFF
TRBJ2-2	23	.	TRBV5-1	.	TGCGCCAGCAGCTTGGCCGTAGAAAAAGACTCCTGGGTCCCGCATGCGAACACCGGGGAGCTGTTTTTT	CASSLAVEKDSWVPHANTGELFF
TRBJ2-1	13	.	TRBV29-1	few	TGCAGCGCCCAGGGGGGGTTGAACAATGAGCAGTTCTTC	CSAQGGLNNEQFF
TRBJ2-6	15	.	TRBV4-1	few	TGCGCCAGCAGCCAAGAGGTATCCGGGGCCAACGTCCTGACTTTC	CASSQEVSGANVLTF
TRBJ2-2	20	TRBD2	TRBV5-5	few	TGTGCCAGCAGCTTGGAGTGGCGCGGTAGCGGGGGGAAATACACCGGGGAGCTGTTTTTT	CASSLEWRGSGGKYTGELFF
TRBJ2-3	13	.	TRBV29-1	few	TGCAGCGTTGCCGGCGGATACACAGATACGCAGTATTTT	CSVAGGYTDTQYF
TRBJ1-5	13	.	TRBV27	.	TGTGCCAGCAGTTTTAAGGGGGATCAGCCCCAGCATTTT	CASSFKGDQPQHF
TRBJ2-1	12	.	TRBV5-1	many	TGCGCCAGCAGCTCCCAGGGGTACGAGCAGTTCTTC	CASSSQGYEQFF
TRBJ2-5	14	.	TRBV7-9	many	TGTGCCAGCAGCGACTATGTCCCCGGGGCGACCCAGTACTTC	CASSDYVPGATQYF
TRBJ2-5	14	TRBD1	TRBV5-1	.	TGCGCCAGCAGCTCGGACAGGGTGGTAAAGACCCAGTACTTC	CASSSDRVVKTQYF
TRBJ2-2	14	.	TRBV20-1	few	TGCAGTGCTAGGGAAAGATGGAACACCGGGGAGCTGTTTTTT	CSARERWNTGELFF
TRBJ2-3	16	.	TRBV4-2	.	TGTGCCAGCAGCCAAGTAGGAGGGGCCGACACAGATACGCAGTATTTT	CASSQVGGADTDTQYF
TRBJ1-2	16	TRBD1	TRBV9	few	TGTGCCAGCAGCGTAGCTAGTGGGACAGCAATTTATGGCTACACCTTC	CASSVASGTAIYGYTF
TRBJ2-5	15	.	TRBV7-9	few	TGTGCCAGCAGCCCCAGGCGAGGCTTAAAAGAGACCCAGTACTTC	CASSPRRGLKETQYF
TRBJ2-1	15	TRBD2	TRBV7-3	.	TGTGCCAGCAGCTTATCTGCTAGCGGAGCCAATGAGCAGTTCTTC	CASSLSASGANEQFF
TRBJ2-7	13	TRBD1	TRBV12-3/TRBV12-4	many	TGTGCCAGCAGTCCCGGACAGGGCTACGAGCAGTACTTC	CASSPGQGYEQYF